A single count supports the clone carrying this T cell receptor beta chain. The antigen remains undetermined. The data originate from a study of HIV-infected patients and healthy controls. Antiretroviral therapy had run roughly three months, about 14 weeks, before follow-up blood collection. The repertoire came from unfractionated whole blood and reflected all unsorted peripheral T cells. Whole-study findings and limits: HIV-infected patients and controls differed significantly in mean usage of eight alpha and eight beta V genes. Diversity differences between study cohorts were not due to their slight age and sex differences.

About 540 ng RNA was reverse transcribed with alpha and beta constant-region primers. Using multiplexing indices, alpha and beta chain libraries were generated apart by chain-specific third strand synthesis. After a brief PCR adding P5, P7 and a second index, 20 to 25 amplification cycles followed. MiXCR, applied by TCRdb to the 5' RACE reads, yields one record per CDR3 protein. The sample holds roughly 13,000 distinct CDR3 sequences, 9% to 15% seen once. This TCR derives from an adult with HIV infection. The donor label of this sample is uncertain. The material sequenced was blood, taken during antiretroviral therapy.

In DNA form, the CDR3 reads TGTGCCAGCAGCAACGACAGGGGGAGCGCCTACGAGCAGTACTTC. It codes for CASSNDRGSAYEQYF. The chain couples TRBV3-1 to TRBJ2-7; 9 nucleotides match TRBD1. The CDR3 totals 15 residues. V lost 5 bases and J lost 2; bases outside the gene matches: 7. Germline V gene sequence: CDR1 LGHDT, CDR2 YNNKEL (reference sequence).